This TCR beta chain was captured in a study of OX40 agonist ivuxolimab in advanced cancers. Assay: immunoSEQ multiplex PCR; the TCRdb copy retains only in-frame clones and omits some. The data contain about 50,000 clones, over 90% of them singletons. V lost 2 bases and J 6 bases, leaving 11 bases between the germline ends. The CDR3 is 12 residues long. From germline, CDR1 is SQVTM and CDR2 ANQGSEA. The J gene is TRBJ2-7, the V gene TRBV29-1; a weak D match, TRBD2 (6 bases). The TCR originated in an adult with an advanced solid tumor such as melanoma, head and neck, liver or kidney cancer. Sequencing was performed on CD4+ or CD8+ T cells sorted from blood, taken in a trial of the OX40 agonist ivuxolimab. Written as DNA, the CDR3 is TGCAGCGTTGAAACTCGGGGAGGCGAGCAGTACTTC. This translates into CSVETRGGEQYF.